This paragraph covers one TCR beta chain sequence. These data come from a study of tumor-infiltrating lymphocytes in localized non-small cell lung cancer. Data came from immunoSEQ multiplex PCR; TCRdb stores just in-frame clones and leaves some out. The sample includes over 10,000 clones, 70% to 90% of them seen just once. This CDR3 spans 15 amino acids. V was pared by 5 bases and J by 2 bases, with 15 bases between. Germline values: CDR1 SGHDT, CDR2 YYEEEE. The chain employs TRBV5-6 and TRBJ2-3; D is uncertain. Sample: uninvolved lung tissue not adjacent to the tumor. The clonotype comes from a human donor with non-small cell lung cancer. The CDR3 region is CASSQRLTSTDTQYF. In DNA form, the CDR3 reads TGTGCCAGCAGTCAACGCTTAACGTCCACAGATACGCAGTATTTT.